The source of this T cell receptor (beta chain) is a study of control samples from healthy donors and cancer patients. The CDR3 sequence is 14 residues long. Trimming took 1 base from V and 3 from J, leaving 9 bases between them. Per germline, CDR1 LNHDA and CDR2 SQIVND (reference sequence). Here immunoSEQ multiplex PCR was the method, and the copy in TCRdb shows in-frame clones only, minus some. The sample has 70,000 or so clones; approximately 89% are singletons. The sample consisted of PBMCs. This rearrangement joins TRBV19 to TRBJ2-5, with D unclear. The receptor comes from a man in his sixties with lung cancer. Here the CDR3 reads CASSIGNLKETQYF. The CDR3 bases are TGTGCCAGTAGTATAGGAAACCTGAAAGAGACCCAGTACTTC.